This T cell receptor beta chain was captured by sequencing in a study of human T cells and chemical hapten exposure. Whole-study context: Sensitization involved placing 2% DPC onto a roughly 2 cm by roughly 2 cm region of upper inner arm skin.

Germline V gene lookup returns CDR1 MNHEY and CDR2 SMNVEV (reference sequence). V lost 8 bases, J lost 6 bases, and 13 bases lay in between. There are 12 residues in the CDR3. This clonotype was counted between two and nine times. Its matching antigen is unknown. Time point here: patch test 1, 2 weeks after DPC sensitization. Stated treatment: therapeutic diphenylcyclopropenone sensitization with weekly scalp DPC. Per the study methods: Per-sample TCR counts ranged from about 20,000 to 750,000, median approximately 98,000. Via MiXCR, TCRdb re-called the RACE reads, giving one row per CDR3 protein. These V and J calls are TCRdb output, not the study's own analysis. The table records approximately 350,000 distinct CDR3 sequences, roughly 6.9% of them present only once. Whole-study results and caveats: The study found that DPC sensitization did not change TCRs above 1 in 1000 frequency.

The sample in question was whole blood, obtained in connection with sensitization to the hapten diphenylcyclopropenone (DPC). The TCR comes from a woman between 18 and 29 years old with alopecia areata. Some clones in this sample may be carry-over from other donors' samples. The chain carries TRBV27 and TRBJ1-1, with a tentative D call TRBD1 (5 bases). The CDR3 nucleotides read TGTGCCAGCTGGCGATGGGACGCTGAAGCTTTCTTT. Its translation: CASWRWDAEAFF.